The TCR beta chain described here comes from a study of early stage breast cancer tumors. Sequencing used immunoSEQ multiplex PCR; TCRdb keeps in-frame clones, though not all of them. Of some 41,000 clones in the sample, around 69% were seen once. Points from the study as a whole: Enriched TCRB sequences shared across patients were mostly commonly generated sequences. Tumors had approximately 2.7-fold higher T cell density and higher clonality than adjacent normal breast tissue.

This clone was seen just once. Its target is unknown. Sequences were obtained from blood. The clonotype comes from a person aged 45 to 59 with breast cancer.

CDR3 protein: CASSPPGGAMGYGYTF. The CDR3 DNA reads TGTGCCAGCTCACCACCTGGCGGCGCGATGGGCTATGGCTACACCTTC. J is TRBJ1-2 and V is TRBV18; D unclear. The CDR3 length is 16 residues. V shed 0 bases and J shed 4 bases, with 15 bases lying between them. Germline V CDR1 and CDR2: KGHSH, LQKENI. The entire variable domain, with the rest obtained from reference TRBV18 and TRBJ1-2, is as follows: NAGVMQNPRHLVRRRGQEARLRCSPMKGHSHVYWYRQLPEEGLKFMVYLQKENIIDESGMPKERFSAEFPKEGPSILRIQQVVRGDSAAYFCASSPPGGAMGYGYTFGSGTRLTVV.